This T cell receptor beta chain stems from a study of blood T cell repertoires in COVID-19. Across the study: COVID-19 samples collected from the United States, Italy and Spain covered acute and convalescent phases.

Some clones are missing from TCRdb's copy, which holds only in-frame ones; the method was immunoSEQ multiplex PCR. The repertoire holds 430,000 or so clones, roughly 90% seen once, with approximately 1.8% in the top ten. Losses at the gene ends were 1 base for V and 6 bases for J; bases not matched to a gene: 5. The CDR3 extends over 15 amino acids. The germline gives CDR1 LNHNV, CDR2 YYDKDF (reference sequence). Input material: PBMCs or T cells enriched from blood (not recorded which). This chain links TRBV15 with TRBJ2-1; 8 nucleotides agree with TRBD2. The TCR sequence derives from a woman between 35 and 50 years old who had recovered from COVID-19. The CDR3 sequence: CATSRVREGPNEQFF. In DNA, the CDR3 is TGTGCCACCAGCAGAGTACGGGAGGGCCCCAATGAGCAGTTCTTC.